The T cell receptor beta chain described here comes from a study of OX40 agonist ivuxolimab in advanced cancers. The germline V and J ends were trimmed by 0 bases and 0 bases, with 6 bases remaining between them. Looked up from germline, CDR1 is SGHTA and CDR2 is FQGNSA. This CDR3 is built from 15 residues. Profiled with immunoSEQ multiplex PCR; TCRdb holds only in-frame clones, not every one. The profile shows fewer than 120,000 clones, approximately 89% of them singletons. This chain links TRBV7-2 with TRBJ1-5; D is unresolved. The TCR originated in an adult with an advanced solid tumor such as melanoma, head and neck, liver or kidney cancer. The sequencing here drew on CD4+ or CD8+ T cells sorted from blood, taken in a trial of the OX40 agonist ivuxolimab. CDR3: CASSLALYSNQPQHF. As DNA, the CDR3 is TGTGCCAGCAGCTTAGCCCTCTATAGCAATCAGCCCCAGCATTTT.